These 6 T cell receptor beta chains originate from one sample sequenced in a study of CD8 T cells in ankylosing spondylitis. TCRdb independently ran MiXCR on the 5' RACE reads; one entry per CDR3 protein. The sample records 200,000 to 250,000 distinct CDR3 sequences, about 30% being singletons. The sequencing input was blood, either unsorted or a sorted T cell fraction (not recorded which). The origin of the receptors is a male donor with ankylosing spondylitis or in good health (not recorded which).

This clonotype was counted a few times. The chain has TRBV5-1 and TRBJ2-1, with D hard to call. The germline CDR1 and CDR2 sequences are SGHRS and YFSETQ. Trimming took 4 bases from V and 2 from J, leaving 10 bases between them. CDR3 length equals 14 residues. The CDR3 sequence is CASSPPPPYNEQFF. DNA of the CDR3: TGCGCCAGCAGCCCGCCCCCGCCCTACAATGAGCAGTTCTTC. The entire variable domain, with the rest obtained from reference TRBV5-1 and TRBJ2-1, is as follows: KAGVTQTPRYLIKTRGQQVTLSCSPISGHRSVSWYQQTPGQGLQFLFEYFSETQRNKGNFPGRFSGRQFSNSRSEMNVSTLELGDSALYLCASSPPPPYNEQFFGPGTRLTVL.

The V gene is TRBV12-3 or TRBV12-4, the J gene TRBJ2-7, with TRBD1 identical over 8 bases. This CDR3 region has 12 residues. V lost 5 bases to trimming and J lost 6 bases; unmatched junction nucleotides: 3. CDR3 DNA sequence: TGTGCCAGCAGTCCCAGGGGGCGCGAGCAGTACTTC. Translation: CASSPRGREQYF.

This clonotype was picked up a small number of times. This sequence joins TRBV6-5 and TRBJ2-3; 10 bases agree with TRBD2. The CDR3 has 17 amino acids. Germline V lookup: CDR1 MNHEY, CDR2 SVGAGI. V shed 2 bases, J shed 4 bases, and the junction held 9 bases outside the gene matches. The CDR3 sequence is CASSYALSGGPSDTQYF. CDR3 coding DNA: TGTGCCAGCAGTTACGCCCTTAGCGGGGGGCCTTCAGATACGCAGTATTTT.

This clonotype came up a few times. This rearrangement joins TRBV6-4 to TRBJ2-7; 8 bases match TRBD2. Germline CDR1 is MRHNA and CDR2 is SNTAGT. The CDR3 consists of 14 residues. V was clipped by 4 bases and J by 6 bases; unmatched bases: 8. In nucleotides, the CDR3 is TGTGCCAGCAGTGCCACCGGGACTAGTACCGAGCAGTACTTC. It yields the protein CASSATGTSTEQYF.

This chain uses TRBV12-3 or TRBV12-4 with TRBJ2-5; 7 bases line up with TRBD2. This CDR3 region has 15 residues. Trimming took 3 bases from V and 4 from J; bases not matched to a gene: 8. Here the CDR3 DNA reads TGTGCCAGCAGTTTTTCGGCGGGGGACCCAGAGACCCAGTACTTC. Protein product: CASSFSAGDPETQYF.

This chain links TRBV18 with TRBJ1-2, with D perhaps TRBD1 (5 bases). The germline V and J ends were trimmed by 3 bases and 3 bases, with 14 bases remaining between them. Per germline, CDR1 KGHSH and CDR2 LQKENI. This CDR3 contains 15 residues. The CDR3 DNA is TGTGCCAGCTCACCCTCAGACAGTCCTTACTATGGCTACACCTTC. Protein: CASSPSDSPYYGYTF.